These 23 T cell receptor beta chains share one sample of origin, sequenced in a study of blood T cells in healthy people across ages. Together with a sample-barcoded 5' primer, a J-beta primer mix was included in a second PCR lasting roughly 6 to 12 cycles. TCRdb analysed the 5' RACE reads with MiXCR anew, one entry per CDR3 protein. The sample carries 550,000 to 750,000 distinct CDR3 sequences, around a fifth recorded once. The sample was blood. The receptors shown here come from a man in his 70s in good health.

This clonotype came up a few times. The chain has TRBV18 and TRBJ2-1; 8 nucleotides match TRBD2. The J segment lost 15 bases and the V segment lost 2 bases, leaving 9 bases of the junction unmatched. There are 13 residues in the CDR3. Germline-derived CDR1 and CDR2 are KGHSH and LQKENI. CDR3 sequence (DNA): TGTGCCAGCTCACCAATCGAGCGGGAGAAGGGGTTCTTC. Protein sequence: CASSPIEREKGFF.

This clonotype has more than one count but fewer than ten. The rearrangement uses TRBV29-1 and TRBJ2-1; 10 bases are shared with TRBD2. Matching the DNA end better, TRBJ2-5 makes the J call doubtful. Per germline, CDR1 SQVTM and CDR2 ANQGSEA. There are 14 residues in the CDR3. As DNA, the CDR3 is TGCAGCGCTCTAGGGCTAGCGGGAGCTGAGACCCAGTACTTC. Its protein is CSALGLAGAETQYF.

The chain couples TRBV5-1 to TRBJ2-3, with TRBD2 matching 12 bases. The V gene's germline CDR1 is SGHRS and CDR2 YFSETQ. Trimming took 4 bases from V and 6 from J; bases not matched to a gene: 6. The CDR3 length is 15 residues. The CDR3 loop reads CASSRPTSGSDTQYF. The CDR3 bases are TGCGCCAGCAGCCGGCCGACTAGCGGGAGCGATACGCAGTATTTT.

In its sample, this clonotype was seen a few times. The rearrangement joins TRBV9 to TRBJ1-4; D ambiguous. Germline CDR1 reads SGDLS; CDR2 reads YYNGEE. The CDR3 runs 15 residues. V dropped 0 bases and J dropped 1 base, with 7 bases sitting between them. For the CDR3, the DNA is TGTGCCAGCAGCGTAGGGTCGGTAACTAATGAAAAACTGTTTTTT. Its protein product is CASSVGSVTNEKLFF.

The V call is TRBV4-3, the J call TRBJ2-7; 7 nucleotides match TRBD1. V shed 4 bases and J 4 bases; nucleotides not matched to a gene: 10. Germline V gene lookup returns CDR1 LGHNA and CDR2 YSLEER. The CDR3 covers 15 residues. CDR3 sequence: CASSLSPGTDYEQYF. The CDR3 DNA reads TGCGCCAGCAGCCTCAGTCCCGGGACAGATTACGAGCAGTACTTC.

DNA for the CDR3: TGCAGTGCTACCGGCGGTGGAACTAGCACAGATACGCAGTATTTT. Translation: CSATGGGTSTDTQYF. This rearrangement joins TRBV20-1 to TRBJ2-3; D remains unclear. V lost 4 bases, J lost 0 bases, and 14 bases lay in between. CDR1 and CDR2 from the germline V gene are DFQATT and SNEGSKA (reference sequence). This CDR3 comprises 15 residues.

In its sample, this clonotype was seen many times. J is TRBJ2-6 and V is TRBV7-2, with no clear D. CDR1 SGHTA and CDR2 FQGNSA come from the germline V gene. V lost 0 bases, J lost 1 base, and 4 bases lay in between. This CDR3 is 15 amino acids long. The CDR3 sequence: CASSLAGSGANVLTF. The CDR3 coding sequence is TGTGCCAGCAGCTTAGCTGGGTCTGGGGCCAACGTCCTGACTTTC.

The genes are TRBV5-1 and TRBJ1-2; 7 bases are a match to TRBD1. The CDR3 sequence is 14 residues long. Germline trimming cut 0 bases from V and 4 bases from J; bases unmatched to any gene: 3. CDR1 SGHRS and CDR2 YFSETQ come from the germline V gene. The CDR3 DNA follows: TGCGCCAGCAGCTTGGCTGGGACAGCCTATGGCTACACCTTC. Translating gives CASSLAGTAYGYTF.

V and J are TRBV15 and TRBJ2-7; 8 bases are a match to TRBD1. The junction had 5 bases not matched to a gene; V was cut back by 0 bases and J by 4 bases. The germline gives CDR1 LNHNV, CDR2 YYDKDF (reference sequence). This CDR3 spans 15 amino acids. In DNA, the CDR3 is TGTGCCACCAGCAGAGACTCGGGACAGGTGTACGAGCAGTACTTC. Translated, it gives CATSRDSGQVYEQYF.

The V call is TRBV7-3, the J call TRBJ2-7; D not resolved. V lost 5 bases to trimming and J lost 4 bases, with 9 bases between them. The germline V gene encodes CDR1 SGHTA and CDR2 FQGTGA. This CDR3 is 12 amino acids long. The CDR3 spells CASSPTLYEQYF. The CDR3 DNA sequence: TGTGCCAGCAGCCCTACCCTATACGAGCAGTACTTC.

J is TRBJ1-1 and V is TRBV20-1; 9 nucleotides agree with TRBD1. V dropped 7 bases and J dropped 8; count of bases not matched to a gene: 5. The CDR3 consists of 11 residues. Germline CDR1 DFQATT, CDR2 SNEGSKA (reference sequence). The CDR3 DNA reads TGCAGTGTCGTAGACAGGGGGGAAGCTTTCTTT. It specifies CSVVDRGEAFF.

The gene calls are TRBV5-6 and TRBJ2-1; D remains ambiguous. The CDR3 extends over 13 amino acids. Trimming took 1 base from V and 8 from J, leaving 10 bases between them. CDR1 is SGHDT, CDR2 YYEEEE, per germline. The CDR3 DNA sequence: TGTGCCAGCAGCTTGACACTAAATCATGAGCAGTTCTTC. This codes for CASSLTLNHEQFF.

This clonotype was seen only a few times. The V gene is TRBV20-1, the J gene TRBJ2-3, with a weak D call TRBD2 (6 bases). V was clipped by 0 bases and J by 4 bases, with 11 bases between them. Germline loops: CDR1 DFQATT, CDR2 SNEGSKA (reference sequence). This CDR3 is built from 14 residues. The CDR3 sequence is CSARDDGRADTQYF. Written as DNA, the CDR3 is TGCAGTGCTAGAGATGACGGGAGAGCAGATACGCAGTATTTT.

The chain carries TRBV28 and TRBJ1-1, with D tentatively TRBD1 (5 bases). This CDR3 is built from 15 residues. Trimming cost V 1 base and J 4 bases, with 13 bases left between them. Germline V gene lookup returns CDR1 MDHEN and CDR2 SYDVKM. CDR3 nucleotides: TGTGCCAGCAGTTTATTAACAGGACGAGGCACTGAAGCTTTCTTT. This gives the protein CASSLLTGRGTEAFF. Looking up the rest from reference TRBV28 and TRBJ1-1 gives the full variable domain: DVKVTQSSRYLVKRTGEKVFLECVQDMDHENMFWYRQDPGLGLRLIYFSYDVKMKEKGDIPEGYSVSREKKERFSLILESASTNQTSMYLCASSLLTGRGTEAFFGQGTRLTVV.

In this sample, this clonotype turned up a few times. The chain employs TRBV4-3 and TRBJ2-2; D unclear. Trimming removed 3 bases at V and 2 bases at J, with 10 bases between. From germline, CDR1 is LGHNA and CDR2 YSLEER. The CDR3 has 15 residues. The CDR3 loop is CASSQAMRNTGELFF. The CDR3 nucleotides read TGCGCCAGCAGCCAGGCCATGAGAAACACCGGGGAGCTGTTTTTT.

In this sample, this clonotype turned up many times. The V gene is TRBV12-3 or TRBV12-4, the J gene TRBJ2-1, with 14 bases that match TRBD2. CDR3 length: 18 residues. V trimming: 6 bases; J trimming: 2 bases; junction bases outside the gene matches: 9. CDR3 amino acids: CASSSRTSGRTTYNEQFF. The CDR3 DNA is TGTGCCAGCAGCTCGAGGACTAGCGGGAGGACGACCTACAATGAGCAGTTCTTC.

The chain is built from TRBV25-1 and TRBJ2-5; 10 nucleotides match TRBD1. This CDR3 has 15 residues. Germline-derived CDR1 and CDR2 are MGHDK and SYGVNS. Trimming took 3 bases from V and 4 from J; bases not matched to a gene: 5. The CDR3 protein is CASSDLGTGVETQYF. CDR3 coding DNA: TGTGCCAGCAGTGACCTCGGGACAGGGGTAGAGACCCAGTACTTC.

This clonotype was seen more than once but under ten times. The J gene is TRBJ2-3, the V gene TRBV6-1, with 11 nucleotides matching TRBD2. The CDR3 extends over 16 amino acids. V lost 4 bases and J lost 0; bases outside the gene matches: 3. Germline CDR1 is MNHNS and CDR2 is SASEGT. The CDR3 nucleotides read TGTGCCAGCAGTGGCTGGACTAGCGGGAGCACAGATACGCAGTATTTT. Protein: CASSGWTSGSTDTQYF.

This chain uses TRBV20-1 with TRBJ2-7, with 7 bases lining up with TRBD1. CDR3 length: 12 amino acids. The germline gives CDR1 DFQATT, CDR2 SNEGSKA (reference sequence). J gave up 4 bases and V 5 bases, and 5 bases lay outside the gene matches. The CDR3 loop is CSAVDREYEQYF. CDR3 nucleotides: TGCAGTGCTGTAGACAGGGAATACGAGCAGTACTTC.

This clonotype has a count of ten or more. This chain joins TRBV27 and TRBJ1-5; TRBD1 matches at 8 bases. Germline trimming cut 6 bases from V and 0 bases from J; bases unmatched to any gene: 4. The CDR3 consists of 15 residues. CDR1 MNHEY and CDR2 SMNVEV come from the germline V gene (reference sequence). Written as DNA, the CDR3 is TGTGCCAGCAGGCAGGGGGCAGGTAGCAATCAGCCCCAGCATTTT. Translating gives CASRQGAGSNQPQHF.

This clonotype turned up a few times. The chain couples TRBV11-2 to TRBJ2-1, with D hard to call. With 1 base removed from V and 3 bases from J, the gap between germline ends came to 7 bases. The germline CDR1 and CDR2 sequences are SGHAT and FQNNGV. The CDR3 is made up of 14 amino acids. Written as DNA, the CDR3 is TGTGCCAGCAGCTTAGGGTCGAACTACAATGAGCAGTTCTTC. Residues: CASSLGSNYNEQFF.

J is TRBJ1-1 and V is TRBV20-1, with 9 positions matching TRBD1. The CDR3 is 15 amino acids. The trim removed 6 bases at V and 3 bases at J, leaving 11 bases unmatched. CDR1 and CDR2 from the germline V gene are DFQATT and SNEGSKA (reference sequence). CDR3: CSAPGQGPGDTEAFF. CDR3 DNA: TGCAGTGCCCCTGGACAGGGGCCGGGGGACACTGAAGCTTTCTTT.

The genes are TRBV5-8 and TRBJ2-7, with 9 bases fitting TRBD2. Germline V lookup: CDR1 SGHTS, CDR2 YDEGEE. The length of the CDR3 is 15 residues. Trimming took 3 bases from V and 3 from J; bases not matched to a gene: 7. CDR3 residues: CASSSGLASGYEQYF. In nucleotides, the CDR3 is TGTGCCAGCAGCTCGGGACTAGCAAGCGGCTACGAGCAGTACTTC.